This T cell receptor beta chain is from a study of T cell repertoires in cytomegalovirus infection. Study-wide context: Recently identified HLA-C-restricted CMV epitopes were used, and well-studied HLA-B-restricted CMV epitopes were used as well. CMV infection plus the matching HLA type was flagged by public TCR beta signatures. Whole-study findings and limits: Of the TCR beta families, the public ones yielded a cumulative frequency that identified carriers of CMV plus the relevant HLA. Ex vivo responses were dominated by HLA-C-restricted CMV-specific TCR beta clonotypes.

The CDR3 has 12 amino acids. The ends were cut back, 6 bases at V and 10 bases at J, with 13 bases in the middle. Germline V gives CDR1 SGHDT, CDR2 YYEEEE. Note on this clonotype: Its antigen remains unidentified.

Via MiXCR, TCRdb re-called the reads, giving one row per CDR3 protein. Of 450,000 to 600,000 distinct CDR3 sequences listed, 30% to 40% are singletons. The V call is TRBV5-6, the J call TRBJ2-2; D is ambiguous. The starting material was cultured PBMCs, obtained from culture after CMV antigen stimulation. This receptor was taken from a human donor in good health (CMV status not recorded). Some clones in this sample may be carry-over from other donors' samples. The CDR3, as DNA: TGTGCCAGCACCTCATATTTGTCGGAGCTGTTTTTT. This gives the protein CASTSYLSELFF.